A single T cell receptor (beta chain) is shown here with its context. Which antigen it targets is not known. No base-level quality is on record; no much larger clone is a single base apart. V is pared back by 1 base and J by 0 bases, with 12 bases lying between the germline termini. From the cysteine through the phenylalanine, the CDR3 covers 16 amino acids. The entry retains the CDR3 DNA only, 48 bases that are in frame from base 1. CDR1 and CDR2 (LGHNA, YSLEER) derive from the germline V gene. Inclusion was restricted to participants for whom at least one PBMC sample before ART initiation and at least two post-ART samples were available. Treatment was received in the United States of America by all participants with HIV. Cryopreserved samples of about 1-10 million PBMC were thawed and washed before DNA extraction. At the time of the earliest PBMC sample, participants with HIV were aged between 23 and 54 years. Each participant contributed PBMC samples from 1-4 timepoints before ART initiation and 2-8 timepoints after ART initiation, with a median of 7 samples. For every participant, serial HIV viral load, CD4+ T-cell count, ART history and demographic data were obtained. Genomic DNA was extracted from unsorted PBMC with a Qiagen kit on a QIAcube, processed in batches of 12 samples.

The immunoSEQ hsTCRB v3.0 assay was used at survey level resolution to sequence the TRB variable region. A depth of about 40,000-55,000 T-cell genomes per sample was targeted for TRB sequencing. Pooled TRB libraries were sequenced on an Illumina MiSeq with a v3 150-cycle kit. The published analysis was carried out like this. Repertoire analysis was performed in R inside a reproducible Nextflow workflow that covered QC, data transformation and analysis. LymphoSeq2, an R package for exploring AIRR-Seq data, was used to implement the custom analyses. A handful of samples yielding fewer than 5000 total TRB sequences were excluded, leaving about 190 analyzed HIV repertoires. Among the 170 to 200 HIV repertoires that were kept, around 59 were collected before ART initiation and roughly 130 were collected after ART initiation. Repertoires were downsampled to 5000 TRB nucleotide sequences, and summary statistics were averaged over 100 downsampling iterations. TRB sequences were retained for analysis only if CDR3 regions of at least seven amino acids were present. Diversity was measured with a Shannon entropy-derived clonality score and the Gini coefficient. In the repertoire networks, any two of the top 5000 CDR3 amino acid sequences were linked whenever the two sequences differed by an edit distance of one. For TRB CDR3 amino acid sequences, antigen specificity groups and MHC restriction were predicted with GLIPH2. CDR3 amino acid sequences were matched against VDJdb and McPAS-TCR to flag known CMV, EBV, HIV or tissue antigen associations. Pre-ART, post-ART and control groups were compared with Wilcoxon signed-rank tests and Holm-Bonferroni correction. In its TCRdb copy, this immuneACCESS table keeps in-frame sequences only and misses some clones. Where compared with another copy, unresolved V genes explain less than half of these, and the others have no known cause. The V and J calls and clone size are taken from that table; D and trimming were inferred from the DNA. Here the sample has about 7,200 clones; 65% to 75% occur a single time. The ten largest account for roughly 17% of the sample.

The data were obtained in a study of long-term antiretroviral therapy in people with HIV (dated by TCRdb to between 2021 and 2024). Turning to the overall study: The earliest samples were collected roughly a decade before the 2015 WHO recommendation for immediate ART, at a time when ART was usually postponed until CD4 counts fell. A retrospective serial study tested whether ART initiation and durable HIV suppression were associated with changes in peripheral blood TRB repertoire composition and diversity. A total of about 200 cryopreserved PBMC samples were contributed to the cohort by 30 adults with confirmed HIV infection, with samples collected serially over a mean of 6 years (range 1-12). Among the approximately 30 participants with HIV, eleven were female. No cross-contamination during QIAcube processing was seen in test extractions of a monoclonal T-cell line run alongside 30 to 35 polyclonal samples.

Broader findings and caveats from the paper: A significant increase in TRB diversity was found to be associated with ART initiation, although TRB diversity was observed to remain significantly below that of transplant donor controls even after long-term ART. No data were available on ART adherence, viral resistance or therapy changes, limiting inferences about post-ART repertoire changes. Expanded TRB clones identified before ART initiation dominated the repertoire across all time points, though the dominance fluctuated and decreased in many PLHIV after ART. The samples span the years 2004 to 2017, and the ART regimens used at that time may not be as effective as current regimens. Limited PBMC availability meant only the TCR beta chain was sequenced, without alpha chain pairing. Because cell numbers in pre-ART samples were limited, unsorted PBMC were profiled instead of sorted CD4+ and CD8+ T cells. HIV repertoires had narrower CDR3 length ranges than controls, and the network structure suggested an antigen-experienced repertoire that shifted only slightly toward naive after ART.

Sequences were derived from unsorted PBMCs, sampled approximately eleven months before starting antiretroviral therapy. The receptor chain draws on TRBV4-3 and TRBJ1-2, with the D gene too uncertain to name. This clonotype originated in a man between 40 and 49 years old with HIV. In nucleotide form, the sequence is TGCGCCAGCAGCCAAGTCCTGGACTCTGCTAACTATGGCTACACCTTC. This gives the protein CASSQVLDSANYGYTF.